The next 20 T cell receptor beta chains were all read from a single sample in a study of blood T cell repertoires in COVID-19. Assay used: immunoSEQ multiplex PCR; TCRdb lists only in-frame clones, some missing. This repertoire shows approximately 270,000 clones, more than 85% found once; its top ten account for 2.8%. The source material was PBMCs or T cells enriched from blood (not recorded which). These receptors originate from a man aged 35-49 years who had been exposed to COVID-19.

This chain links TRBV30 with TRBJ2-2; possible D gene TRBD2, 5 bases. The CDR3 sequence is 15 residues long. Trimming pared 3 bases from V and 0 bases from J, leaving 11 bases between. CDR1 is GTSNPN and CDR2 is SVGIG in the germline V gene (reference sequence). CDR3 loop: CAWRLRGPNTGELFF. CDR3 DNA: TGTGCCTGGAGACTTCGGGGTCCGAACACCGGGGAGCTGTTTTTT. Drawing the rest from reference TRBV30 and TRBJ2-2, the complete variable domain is SQTIHQWPATLVQPVGSPLSLECTVEGTSNPNLYWYRQAAGRGLQLLFYSVGIGQISSEVPQNLSASRPQDRQFILSSKKLLLSDSGFYLCAWRLRGPNTGELFFGEGSRLTVL.

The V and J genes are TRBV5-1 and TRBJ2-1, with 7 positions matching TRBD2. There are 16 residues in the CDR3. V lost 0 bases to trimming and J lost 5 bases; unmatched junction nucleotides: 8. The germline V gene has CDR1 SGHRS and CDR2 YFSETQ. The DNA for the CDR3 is TGCGCCAGCAGCTTGGTTCGGGGGGATCCCGACAATGAGCAGTTCTTC. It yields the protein CASSLVRGDPDNEQFF. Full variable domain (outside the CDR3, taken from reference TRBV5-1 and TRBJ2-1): KAGVTQTPRYLIKTRGQQVTLSCSPISGHRSVSWYQQTPGQGLQFLFEYFSETQRNKGNFPGRFSGRQFSNSRSEMNVSTLELGDSALYLCASSLVRGDPDNEQFFGPGTRLTVL.

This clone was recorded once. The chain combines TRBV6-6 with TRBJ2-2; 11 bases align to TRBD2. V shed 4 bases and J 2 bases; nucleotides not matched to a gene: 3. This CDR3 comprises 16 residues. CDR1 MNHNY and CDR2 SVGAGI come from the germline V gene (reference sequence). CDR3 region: CASSLGLAENTGELFF. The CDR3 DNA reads TGTGCCAGCAGTTTGGGACTAGCGGAAAACACCGGGGAGCTGTTTTTT.

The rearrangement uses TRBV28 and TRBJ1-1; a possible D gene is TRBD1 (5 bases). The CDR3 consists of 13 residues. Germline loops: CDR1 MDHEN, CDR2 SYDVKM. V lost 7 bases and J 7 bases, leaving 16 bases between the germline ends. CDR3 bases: TGTGCCAGCACCTCAGGGCTTTTAAATGAAGCTTTCTTT. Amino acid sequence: CASTSGLLNEAFF.

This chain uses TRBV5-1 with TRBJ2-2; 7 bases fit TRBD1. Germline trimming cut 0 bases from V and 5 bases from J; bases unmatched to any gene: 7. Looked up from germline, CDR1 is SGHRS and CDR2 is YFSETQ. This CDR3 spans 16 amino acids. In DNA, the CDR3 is TGCGCCAGCAGCTTGGGACAGGGTATGATGACCGGGGAGCTGTTTTTT. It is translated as CASSLGQGMMTGELFF.

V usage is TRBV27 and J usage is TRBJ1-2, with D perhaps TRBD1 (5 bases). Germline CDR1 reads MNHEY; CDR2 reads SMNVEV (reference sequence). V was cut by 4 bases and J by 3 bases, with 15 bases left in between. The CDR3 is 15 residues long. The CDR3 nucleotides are TGTGCCAGCAGTTCGAGACAGCCCTTAGACTATGGCTACACCTTC. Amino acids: CASSSRQPLDYGYTF.

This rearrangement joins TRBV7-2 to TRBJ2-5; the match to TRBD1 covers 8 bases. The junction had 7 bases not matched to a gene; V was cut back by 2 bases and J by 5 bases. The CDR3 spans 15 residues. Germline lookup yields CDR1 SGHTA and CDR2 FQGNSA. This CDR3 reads CASSLTDRVAETQYF. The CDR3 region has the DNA TGTGCCAGCAGCTTAACGGACAGGGTAGCCGAGACCCAGTACTTC.

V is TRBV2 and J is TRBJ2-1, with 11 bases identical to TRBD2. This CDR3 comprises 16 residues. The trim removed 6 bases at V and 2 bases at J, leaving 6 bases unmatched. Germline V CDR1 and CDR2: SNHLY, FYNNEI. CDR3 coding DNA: TGTGCCAGCAGAGACAGTAGCGGGAGGGCCTACAATGAGCAGTTCTTC. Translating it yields CASRDSSGRAYNEQFF.

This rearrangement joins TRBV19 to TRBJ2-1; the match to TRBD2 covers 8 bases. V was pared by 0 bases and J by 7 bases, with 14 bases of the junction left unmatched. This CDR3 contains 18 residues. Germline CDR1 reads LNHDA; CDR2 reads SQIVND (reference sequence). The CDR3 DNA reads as TGTGCCAGTAGTATAGACGGGTACAGCGGGGGCATTAAAAATGAGCAGTTCTTC. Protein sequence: CASSIDGYSGGIKNEQFF.

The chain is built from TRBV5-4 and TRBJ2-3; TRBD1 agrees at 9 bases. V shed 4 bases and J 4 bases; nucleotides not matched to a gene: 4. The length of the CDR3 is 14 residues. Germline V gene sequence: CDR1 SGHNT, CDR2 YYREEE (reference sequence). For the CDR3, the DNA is TGTGCCAGCAGCCAGGGACAGGGCCCAGATACGCAGTATTTT. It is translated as CASSQGQGPDTQYF. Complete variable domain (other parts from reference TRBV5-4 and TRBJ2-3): ETGVTQSPTHLIKTRGQQVTLRCSSQSGHNTVSWYQQALGQGPQFIFQYYREEENGRGNFPPRFSGLQFPNYSSELNVNALELDDSALYLCASSQGQGPDTQYFGPGTRLTVL.

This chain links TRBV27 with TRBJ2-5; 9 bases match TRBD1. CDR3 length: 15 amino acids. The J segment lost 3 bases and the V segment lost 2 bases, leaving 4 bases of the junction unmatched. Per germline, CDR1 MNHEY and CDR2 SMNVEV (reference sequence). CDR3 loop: CASSLLRDREETQYF. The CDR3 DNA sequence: TGTGCCAGCAGTTTACTCCGGGACAGGGAAGAGACCCAGTACTTC.

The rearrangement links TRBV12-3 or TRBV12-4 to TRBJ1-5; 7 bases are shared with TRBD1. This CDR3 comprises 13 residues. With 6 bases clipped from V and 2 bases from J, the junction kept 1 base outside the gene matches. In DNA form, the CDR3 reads TGTGCCAGCAGCGGACAGGGCAATCAGCCCCAGCATTTT. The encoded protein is CASSGQGNQPQHF.

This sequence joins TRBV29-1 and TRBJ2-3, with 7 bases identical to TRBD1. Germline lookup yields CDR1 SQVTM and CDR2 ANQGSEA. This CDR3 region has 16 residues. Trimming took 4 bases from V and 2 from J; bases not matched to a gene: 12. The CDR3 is CSVVDQGQPVTDTQYF. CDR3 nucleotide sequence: TGCAGCGTTGTGGATCAGGGACAGCCCGTCACAGATACGCAGTATTTT.

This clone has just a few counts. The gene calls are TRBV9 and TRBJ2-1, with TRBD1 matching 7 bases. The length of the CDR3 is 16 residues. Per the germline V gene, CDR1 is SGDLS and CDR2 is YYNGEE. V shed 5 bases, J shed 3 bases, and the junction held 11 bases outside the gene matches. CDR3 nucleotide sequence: TGTGCCAGCAGTGATACCCGGGACAGATTCTACAATGAGCAGTTCTTC. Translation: CASSDTRDRFYNEQFF.

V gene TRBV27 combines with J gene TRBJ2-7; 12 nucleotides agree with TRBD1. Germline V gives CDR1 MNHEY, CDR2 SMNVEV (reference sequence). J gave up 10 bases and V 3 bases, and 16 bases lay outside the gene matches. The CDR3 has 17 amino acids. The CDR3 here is CASSFGTGGPGRLRQYF. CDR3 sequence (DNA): TGTGCCAGCAGTTTTGGGACAGGGGGCCCTGGTCGGCTGAGACAGTACTTC.

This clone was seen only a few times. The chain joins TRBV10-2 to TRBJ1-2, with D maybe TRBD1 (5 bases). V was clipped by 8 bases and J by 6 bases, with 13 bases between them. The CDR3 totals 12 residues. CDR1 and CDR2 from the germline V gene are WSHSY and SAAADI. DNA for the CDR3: TGCGCCAGCGGGGCGGATGAGGATGGCTACACCTTC. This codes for CASGADEDGYTF.

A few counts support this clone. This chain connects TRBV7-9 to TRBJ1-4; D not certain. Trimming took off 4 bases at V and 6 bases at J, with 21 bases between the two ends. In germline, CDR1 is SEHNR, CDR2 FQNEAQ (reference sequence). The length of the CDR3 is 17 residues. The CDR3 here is CASSSRSGMGADEKLFF. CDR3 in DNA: TGTGCCAGCAGCTCTAGGTCCGGGATGGGAGCCGATGAAAAACTGTTTTTT. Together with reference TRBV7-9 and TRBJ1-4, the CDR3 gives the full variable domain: DTGVSQNPRHKITKRGQNVTFRCDPISEHNRLYWYRQTLGQGPEFLTYFQNEAQLEKSRLLSDRFSAERPKGSFSTLEIQRTEQGDSAMYLCASSSRSGMGADEKLFFGSGTQLSVL.

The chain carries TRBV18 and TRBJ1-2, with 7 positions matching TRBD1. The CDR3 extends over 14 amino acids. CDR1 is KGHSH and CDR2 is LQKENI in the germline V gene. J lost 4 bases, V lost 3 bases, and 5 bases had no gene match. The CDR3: CASSPGQETYGYTF. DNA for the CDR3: TGTGCCAGCTCACCCGGACAGGAAACCTATGGCTACACCTTC.

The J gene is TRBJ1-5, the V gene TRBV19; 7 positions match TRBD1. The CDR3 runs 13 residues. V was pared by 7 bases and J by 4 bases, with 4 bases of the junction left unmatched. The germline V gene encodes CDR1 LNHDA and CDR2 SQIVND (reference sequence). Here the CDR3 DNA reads TGTGCCAGTAAGGGGGCGGGGAATCAGCCCCAGCATTTT. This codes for CASKGAGNQPQHF.

The CDR3 nucleotides are TGCGCCAGCAGCTTTGAAGGGGGTGCTGGAAACACCATATATTTT. As protein: CASSFEGGAGNTIYF. The V and J genes are TRBV5-1 and TRBJ1-3, with D perhaps matching TRBD1 (6 bases). The CDR3 length is 15 residues. Germline CDR1 is SGHRS and CDR2 is YFSETQ. With 2 bases removed from V and 2 bases from J, the gap between germline ends came to 11 bases.